The T cell receptor beta chain described here comes from a study of shared clonotypes between healthy human individuals (dated by TCRdb to 2020 to 2022). Background for the entire study: The cohort included three men and a couple of women between 18 and 49 years of age. To estimate repertoire size and how much clonotype sharing occurs between individuals, the study deeply sequenced the blood TCR repertoires of 4 to 6 healthy adults. To increase sequencing depth and limit assay-specific biases, TCR repertoire library preparation and sequencing were carried out by different laboratories using diverse techniques. Leukapheresis yielded between about 0.94 and 9 billion PBMCs per donor. For each donor, CD4 naive and CD4 memory were each given three plates, CD8 naive was given two plates, and CD8 memory was given one plate. The research as a whole found: When a handful of donors were compared, the shared fraction of clonotypes was about 5.2% for naive CD4, over 3% for naive CD8, roughly 2.3% for memory CD4, and 0.35% to 0.4% for memory CD8. Clonotypes shared by all four sorted-subset donors showed higher generation probabilities than non-shared clonotypes. Naive subsets generally had larger estimated clonotype richness than memory subsets. Only blood was sampled, and tissue TCR repertoires likely differ from those in blood. The small number of donors limited the genetic and exposure-history diversity represented. Even with the large sequencing depth, rarefaction of the sorted-subset datasets indicated that sequencing was incomplete. Pairwise subsampling led to the expectation that sequencing depth would affect the degree of clonotype sharing among donors.

Of note for this clone: Its antigen remains undetermined. Base qualities are not at hand, and no much larger clone is one base apart.

Donors were healthy HIV-negative adults with no recently reported acute infections or vaccinations. Only Caucasian adults living in Nashville, Tennessee, USA were represented among the donors. Magnetic negative selection was used to enrich CD4+ T cells, after which naive cells were positively selected on CD45RA and the negative fraction became the memory subset. After blood collection by leukapheresis, PBMCs were isolated using Ficoll-Histopaque density gradient centrifugation and then cryopreserved in the vapor phase of liquid nitrogen. Analytical flow cytometry was used to check the purity and quantity of every magnetically sorted T cell population. Genomic DNA was isolated from every sorted fraction and measured by UV absorbance on a Nanodrop 2000c. Using the deep immunoSEQ assay, TCR CDR3 regions were amplified from genomic DNA by multiplex PCR. Extracted genomic DNA from each cell subset was spread evenly across all wells of several immunoSEQ 96-well plates, with each plate serving as a replicate. For sorted subsets, approximately 200 ng of genomic DNA, equivalent to 30,000 or so T cell genomes, went into each replicate PCR. The purified libraries were quantified using a Qubit 3.0 fluorometer, sized with a Bioanalyzer 2100, and then quantified again using the KAPA Library Quantification kit. Every immunoSEQ 96-well plate was sequenced on a dedicated single-read 150-cycle Illumina NextSeq 550 flow cell. The authors processed their data as follows. Because only junctional sequences without quality scores were contained in the immunoSEQ output, filtering matching that applied to full-length reads could not be performed. To assign V/J genes and CDR3, sequences were annotated against IMGT germline references using PyIR, a Python wrapper for IgBLAST v1.9. Reads were removed for weak V/J assignments (E-value above 1e-6), missing CDR3, stop codons, out-of-frame junctions, or ambiguous translated residues. A V3J clonotype was defined by an identical inferred V gene, J gene, and CDR3 amino acid sequence. To compute the percentage overlap between repertoires, the number of shared unique clonotypes was divided by the size of the smaller repertoire. Repertoire richness was assessed with RTK rarefaction, the Chao1 estimator, and Recon v2.1 estimates of unobserved clonotypes. For all TCRbeta clonotypes obtained by the gDNA method from several donors, generation probabilities were computed with OLGA. Imported from immuneACCESS, the table was reduced by TCRdb to in-frame sequences with V and J called. These copies leave out some clones; in studies compared against another copy, an unresolved V gene accounts for under half, and the cause of the remainder is not known. D and trimming come from the DNA, and the V and J calls and clone size come from that table. The table for this sample lists approximately 2.5 million clones; over 85% of them were counted only once. Of the sample, approximately 0.37% falls within the top ten clones.

The source is a man aged 18-30 years in good health. Some clones in this sample may be carry-over from other donors' samples. Sequenced sample: naive CD4+ T cells from PBMCs. According to the study, the label for this sample's cell subset or site signals: CD45RA+ positively selected.

The bases read TGCGCCAGCAGCTGGGACAGACTTTCTGGAAACACCATATATTTT. This encodes CASSWDRLSGNTIYF. Rearrangement joined TRBV5-1 to TRBJ1-3; TRBD1 matches 7 bases in the middle. Germline trimming amounts to 3 bases on V and 1 base on J, with 4 as the count of junction bases outside the gene matches. The CDR3 runs 15 amino acids, cysteine and phenylalanine included. Here the CDR3 DNA is all that survives: 45 bases in frame from base 1. Based on the germline V gene, the CDR1 and CDR2 sequences are SGHRS and YFSETQ.